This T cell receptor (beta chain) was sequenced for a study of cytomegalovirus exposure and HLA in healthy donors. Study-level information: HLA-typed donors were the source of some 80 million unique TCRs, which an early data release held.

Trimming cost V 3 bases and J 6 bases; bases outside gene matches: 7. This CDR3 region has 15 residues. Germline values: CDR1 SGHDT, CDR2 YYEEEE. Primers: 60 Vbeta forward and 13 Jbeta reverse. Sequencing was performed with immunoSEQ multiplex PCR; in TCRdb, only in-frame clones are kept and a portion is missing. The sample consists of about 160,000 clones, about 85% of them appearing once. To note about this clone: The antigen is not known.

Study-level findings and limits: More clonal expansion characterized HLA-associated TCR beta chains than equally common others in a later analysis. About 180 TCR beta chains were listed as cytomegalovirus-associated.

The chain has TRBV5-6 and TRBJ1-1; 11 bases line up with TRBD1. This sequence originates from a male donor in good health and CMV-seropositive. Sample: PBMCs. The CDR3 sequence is CASSYLGQGEAEAFF. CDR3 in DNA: TGTGCCAGCAGCTACCTGGGACAGGGGGAGGCTGAAGCTTTCTTT.